Described below is a single T cell receptor beta chain sequence and its context. The antigen is not known. The data derive from a study of cytomegalovirus exposure and HLA in healthy donors. The CDR3 covers 17 residues. The germline V and J ends were trimmed by 1 base and 4 bases, with 19 bases remaining between them. Germline V gene lookup returns CDR1 SGHDT and CDR2 YYEEEE. 60 Vbeta and 13 Jbeta primers were used in PCR. This table comes from immunoSEQ multiplex PCR, and its TCRdb copy is limited to in-frame clones, with some not included. This table holds 200,000 or so clones, more than 70% found once. Study-level points and caveats: Most CMV-associated TCR beta chains appeared HLA-restricted in a later analysis. DRB1 showed the most TCR associations and HLA-C the fewest in a later analysis, as rates varied by HLA locus. In vitro testing confirmed three CMV-associated chains as specific for CMV antigens.

The chain uses TRBV5-6 and TRBJ2-3, with D possibly being TRBD1 (6 bases). Sequences were obtained from PBMCs. The source of this sequence is a boy aged 5-17 years in good health and CMV-seronegative. The CDR3 DNA sequence: TGTGCCAGCAGCTTGTTCCTATGGGTACAGGGACCAGATACGCAGTATTTT. Encoded protein: CASSLFLWVQGPDTQYF.